The 9 T cell receptor beta chains listed next were all sequenced from one sample in a study of T-cell memory formation after mild COVID-19. TCRdb re-analysed the 5' RACE reads in MiXCR, keeping a single row per CDR3 protein. In the table there are under 200,000 distinct CDR3 sequences, around a third of which are singletons. The sequenced sample consisted of PBMCs or a T cell subset sorted from them (not recorded which). The source is an adult woman who had mild COVID-19 (a few samples of this study predate the infection). Cell type and time point are not known.

This sequence joins TRBV5-1 and TRBJ2-1; no firm D call. V lost 4 bases to trimming and J lost 4 bases, with 6 bases between them. Germline loops: CDR1 SGHRS, CDR2 YFSETQ. The CDR3 covers 12 residues. The CDR3 here is CASSPIYNEQFF. The CDR3 DNA is TGCGCCAGCAGCCCAATTTACAATGAGCAGTTCTTC.

V and J are TRBV5-5 and TRBJ2-5; TRBD1 or TRBD2 may be the D gene (7 bases each). The CDR3 runs to 15 residues. V lost 3 bases to trimming and J lost 3 bases, with 15 bases between them. The germline V gene encodes CDR1 SGHKS and CDR2 YYEKEE (reference sequence). CDR3 residues: CASSWETGREETQYF. The CDR3 DNA follows: TGTGCCAGCAGCTGGGAGACAGGGAGGGAAGAGACCCAGTACTTC.

The table lists this clonotype with a few counts. The chain recombines TRBV5-1 with TRBJ2-6; D call uncertain. V was pared by 0 bases and J by 1 base, with 8 bases between. CDR3 length: 16 amino acids. CDR1 SGHRS and CDR2 YFSETQ come from the germline V gene. CDR3 sequence reads: CASSLEGLSGANVLTF. The CDR3 DNA reads as TGCGCCAGCAGCTTGGAGGGCCTTTCTGGGGCCAACGTCCTGACTTTC.

CDR3 in amino acids: CAWMDPGLASTDTQYF. CDR3 nucleotides: TGTGCCTGGATGGATCCGGGACTAGCGAGCACAGATACGCAGTATTTT. The V call is TRBV30, the J call TRBJ2-3; 10 nucleotides agree with TRBD2. This CDR3 has 16 residues. V dropped 4 bases and J dropped 0; count of bases not matched to a gene: 7. Germline values: CDR1 GTSNPN, CDR2 SVGIG (reference sequence).

The V and J genes are TRBV5-1 and TRBJ2-1, with TRBD2 matching 13 bases. The CDR3 has 16 residues. Germline CDR1 reads SGHRS; CDR2 reads YFSETQ. Trimming took 4 bases from V and 5 from J; bases not matched to a gene: 6. This chain's CDR3 is CASSTGLAGAHNEQFF. Written as DNA, the CDR3 is TGCGCCAGCAGCACAGGACTAGCGGGAGCTCACAATGAGCAGTTCTTC.

The rearrangement links TRBV7-9 to TRBJ2-6; no clear D. Germline loops: CDR1 SEHNR, CDR2 FQNEAQ (reference sequence). This CDR3 is built from 16 residues. Trimming removed 4 bases at V and 5 bases at J, with 15 bases between. The CDR3: CASSSPDGLRANVLTF. CDR3 DNA sequence: TGTGCCAGCAGCTCGCCTGACGGGTTGCGGGCCAACGTCCTGACTTTC.

CDR3 DNA: TGTGCCAGCAGTCTTAGCGGGGACCTTTACGAGCAGTACTTC. It encodes CASSLSGDLYEQYF. The chain carries TRBV12-3 or TRBV12-4 and TRBJ2-7; TRBD2 aligns across 8 bases. J was trimmed by 4 bases and V by 5 bases; bases with no gene match: 7. The CDR3 spans 14 residues.

This clonotype has just a few counts. V is TRBV11-3 and J is TRBJ2-5; 11 positions agree with TRBD1. The V gene end was trimmed by 5 bases and the J gene end by 4 bases; junction bases not matched to a gene: 12. This CDR3 is 17 amino acids long. Looked up from germline, CDR1 is SGHNT and CDR2 is YENEEA. The CDR3 spells CASSQRTGTGGRETQYF. The CDR3 bases are TGTGCCAGCAGCCAGCGAACCGGGACAGGGGGGCGAGAGACCCAGTACTTC.

V is TRBV24-1 and J is TRBJ1-1; D call uncertain. The V end lost 5 bases, the J end lost 5 bases, and 5 bases lay between the germline ends. CDR1 is KGHDR, CDR2 SFDVKD, per germline. The CDR3 sequence is 11 residues long. The DNA of the CDR3 is TGTGCCACCAGTGTGGGGACTGAAGCTTTCTTT. This encodes CATSVGTEAFF.